This T cell receptor (beta chain) stems from a study of T-cell memory formation after mild COVID-19. CDR3 size: 15 residues. The germline V gene encodes CDR1 SGHTA and CDR2 FQGNSA. The table lists this clonotype with a count of one. One end of the junction does not line up with germline, which may come from a read error. TCR alpha and TCR beta cDNA libraries carrying sample barcodes and UMIs came from 5'RACE with constant-segment primers. TCRdb processed the 5' RACE reads anew with MiXCR; each CDR3 protein has one entry. The sample contains 68,000 or so distinct CDR3 sequences, roughly a sixth of which appear only once.

Sequenced sample: PBMCs or a T cell subset sorted from them (not recorded which). The chain joins TRBV7-2 to TRBJ2-3; D unclear. The TCR originated in an adult woman who had mild COVID-19 (a few samples of this study predate the infection). Cell type and time point are not known. CDR3 residues: CASSLEVHSQDTQYF. CDR3 nucleotides: TGTGCAAGCAGCTTAGAGGTCCATTCCCAGGATACGCAGTATTTT.